This T cell receptor (beta chain) was recovered during a study of CD8 T cells in ankylosing spondylitis. This clonotype was seen more than once but under ten times. No antigen is known for it. General study points: In ankylosing spondylitis blood, a motif of 7 to 9 highly homologous TCR beta variants appeared characteristic.

Germline CDR1 reads SGHAT; CDR2 reads FQNNGV. CDR3 size: 15 residues. V was cut by 3 bases and J by 6 bases, with 18 bases left in between. TCRdb reprocessed the 5' RACE reads with MiXCR, giving one entry per CDR3 protein. The table lists a few hundred thousand distinct CDR3 sequences, approximately 12% of them singletons. What was sequenced was blood, either unsorted or a sorted T cell fraction (not recorded which). V is TRBV11-2 and J is TRBJ2-7; either TRBD1 or TRBD2 may fit D (5 bases each). This receptor was obtained from a male donor with ankylosing spondylitis. As DNA, the CDR3 is TGTGCCAGCAGCTTCGACAGCGGAAAGAAAACCGAGCAGTACTTC. Translated: CASSFDSGKKTEQYF.